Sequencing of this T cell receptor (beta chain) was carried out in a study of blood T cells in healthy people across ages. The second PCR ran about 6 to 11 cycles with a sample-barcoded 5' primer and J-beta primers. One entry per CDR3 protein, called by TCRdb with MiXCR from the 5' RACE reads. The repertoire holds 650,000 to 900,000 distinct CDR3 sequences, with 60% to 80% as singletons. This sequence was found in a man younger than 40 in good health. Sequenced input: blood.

CDR3 DNA sequence: TGCGCCAGCAGCTTGGGGTTGGGACAGGGGAATTCACCCCTCCACTTT. Its protein is CASSLGLGQGNSPLHF. This rearrangement joins TRBV5-1 to TRBJ1-6; 10 nucleotides agree with TRBD1. The junction had 4 bases not matched to a gene; V was cut back by 0 bases and J by 7 bases. The CDR3 is 16 amino acids. Germline loops: CDR1 SGHRS, CDR2 YFSETQ.